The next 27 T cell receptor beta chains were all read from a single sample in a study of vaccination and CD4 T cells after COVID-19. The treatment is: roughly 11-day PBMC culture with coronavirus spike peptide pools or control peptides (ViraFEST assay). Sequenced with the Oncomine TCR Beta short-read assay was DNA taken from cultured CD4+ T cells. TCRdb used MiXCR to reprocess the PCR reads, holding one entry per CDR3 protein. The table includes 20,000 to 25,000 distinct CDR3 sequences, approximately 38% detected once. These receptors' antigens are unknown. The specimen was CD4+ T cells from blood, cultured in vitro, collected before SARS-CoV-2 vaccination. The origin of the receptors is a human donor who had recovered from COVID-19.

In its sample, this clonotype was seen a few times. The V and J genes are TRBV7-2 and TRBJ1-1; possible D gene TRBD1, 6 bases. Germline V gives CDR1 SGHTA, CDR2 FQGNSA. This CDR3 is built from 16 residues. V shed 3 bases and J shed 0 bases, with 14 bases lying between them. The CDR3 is CASSFGQRFMNTEAFF. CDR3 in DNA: TGTGCCAGCAGCTTCGGACAGAGATTTATGAACACTGAAGCTTTCTTT.

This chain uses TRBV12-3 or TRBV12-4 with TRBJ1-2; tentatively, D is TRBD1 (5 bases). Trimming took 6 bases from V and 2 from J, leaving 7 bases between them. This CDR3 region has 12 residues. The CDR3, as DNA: TGTGCCAGCAGCCGGGACAACTATGGCTACACCTTC. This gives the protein CASSRDNYGYTF.

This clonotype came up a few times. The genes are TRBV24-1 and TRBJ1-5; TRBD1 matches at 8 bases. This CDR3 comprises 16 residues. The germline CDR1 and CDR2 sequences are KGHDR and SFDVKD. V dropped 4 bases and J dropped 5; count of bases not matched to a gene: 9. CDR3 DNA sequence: TGTGCCACCAGTGACCCCCGGACAGGGAATCATCAGCCCCAGCATTTT. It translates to CATSDPRTGNHQPQHF.

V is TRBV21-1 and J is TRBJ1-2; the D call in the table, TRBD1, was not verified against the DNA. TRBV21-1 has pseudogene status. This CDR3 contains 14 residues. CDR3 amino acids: CASSKDRVNYGYTF. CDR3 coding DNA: TGTGCCAGCAGCAAAGACAGGGTTAACTATGGCTACACCTTC.

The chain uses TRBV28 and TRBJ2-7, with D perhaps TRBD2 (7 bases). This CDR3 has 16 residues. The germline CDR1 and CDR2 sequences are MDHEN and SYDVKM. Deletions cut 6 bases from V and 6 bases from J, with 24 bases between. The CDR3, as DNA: TGTGCCAGCAGAATAGGGGGGGCCTCAGGCACCCCCGAGCAGTACTTC. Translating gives CASRIGGASGTPEQYF.

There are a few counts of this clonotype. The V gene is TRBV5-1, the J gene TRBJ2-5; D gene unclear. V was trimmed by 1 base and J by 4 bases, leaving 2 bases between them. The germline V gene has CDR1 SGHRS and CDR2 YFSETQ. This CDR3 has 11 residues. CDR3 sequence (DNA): TGCGCCAGCAGCTTGTTAGAGACCCAGTACTTC. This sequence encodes CASSLLETQYF.

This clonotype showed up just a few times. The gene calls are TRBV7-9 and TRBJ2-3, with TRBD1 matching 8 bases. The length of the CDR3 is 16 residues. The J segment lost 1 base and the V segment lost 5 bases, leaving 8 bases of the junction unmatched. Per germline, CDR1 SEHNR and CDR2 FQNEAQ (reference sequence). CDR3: CASSITGGRGTDTQYF. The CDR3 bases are TGTGCCAGCAGCATCACAGGGGGTCGGGGCACAGATACGCAGTATTTT.

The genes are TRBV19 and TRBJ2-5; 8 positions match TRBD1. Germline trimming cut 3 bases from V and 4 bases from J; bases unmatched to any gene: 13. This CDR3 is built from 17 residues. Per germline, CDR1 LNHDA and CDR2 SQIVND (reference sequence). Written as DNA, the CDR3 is TGTGCCAGTAGTATTCCCCTCCCAGGGGGCGTCGGAGAGACCCAGTACTTC. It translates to CASSIPLPGGVGETQYF.

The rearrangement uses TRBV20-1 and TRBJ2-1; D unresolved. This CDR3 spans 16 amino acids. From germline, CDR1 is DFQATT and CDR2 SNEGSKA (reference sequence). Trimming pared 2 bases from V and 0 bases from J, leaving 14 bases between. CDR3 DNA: TGCAGTGCTAGATTCCCGGGTAGTGGCTCCTACAATGAGCAGTTCTTC. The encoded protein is CSARFPGSGSYNEQFF.

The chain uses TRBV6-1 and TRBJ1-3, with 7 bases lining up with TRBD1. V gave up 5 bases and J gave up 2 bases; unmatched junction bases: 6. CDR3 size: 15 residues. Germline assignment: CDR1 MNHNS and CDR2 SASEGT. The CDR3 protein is CASSQTGDTGNTIYF. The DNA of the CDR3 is TGTGCCAGCAGTCAAACAGGGGACACTGGAAACACCATATATTTT.

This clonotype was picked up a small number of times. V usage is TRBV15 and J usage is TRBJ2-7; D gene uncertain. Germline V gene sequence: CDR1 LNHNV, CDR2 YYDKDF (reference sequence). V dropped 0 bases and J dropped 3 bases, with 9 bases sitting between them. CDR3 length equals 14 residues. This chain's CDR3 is CATSRDWASYEQYF. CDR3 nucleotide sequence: TGTGCCACCAGCAGAGATTGGGCCAGCTACGAGCAGTACTTC.

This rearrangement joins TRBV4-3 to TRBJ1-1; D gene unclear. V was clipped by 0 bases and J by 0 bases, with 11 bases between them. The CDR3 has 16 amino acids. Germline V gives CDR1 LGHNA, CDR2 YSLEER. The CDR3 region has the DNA TGCGCCAGCAGCCAAGAGAAGTCCAGCCTGAACACTGAAGCTTTCTTT. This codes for CASSQEKSSLNTEAFF.

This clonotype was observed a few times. CDR3 sequence (DNA): TGTGCCAGCAGTCTAGGGAAGCGCACAGATACGCAGTATTTT. Protein sequence: CASSLGKRTDTQYF. The chain couples TRBV6-1 to TRBJ2-3; unclear D gene. This CDR3 is 14 amino acids long. Looked up from germline, CDR1 is MNHNS and CDR2 is SASEGT. V lost 5 bases to trimming and J lost 1 base, with 10 bases between them.

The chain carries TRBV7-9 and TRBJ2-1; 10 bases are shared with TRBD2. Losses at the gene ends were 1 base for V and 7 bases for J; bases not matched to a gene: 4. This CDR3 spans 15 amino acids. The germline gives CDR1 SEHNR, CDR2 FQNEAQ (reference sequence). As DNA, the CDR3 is TGTGCCAGCAGCTTAGGAGCGGGAGGGGAAAATGAGCAGTTCTTC. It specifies CASSLGAGGENEQFF.

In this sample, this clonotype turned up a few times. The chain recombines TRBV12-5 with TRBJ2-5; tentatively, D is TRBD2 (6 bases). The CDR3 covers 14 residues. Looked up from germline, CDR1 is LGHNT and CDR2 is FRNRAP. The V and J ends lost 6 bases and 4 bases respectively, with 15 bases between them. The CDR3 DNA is TGTGCTAGTGGACCCGGGGACTTTGGAGAGACCCAGTACTTC. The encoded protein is CASGPGDFGETQYF. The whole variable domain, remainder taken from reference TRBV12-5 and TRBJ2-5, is DARVTQTPRHKVTEMGQEVTMRCQPILGHNTVFWYRQTMMQGLELLAYFRNRAPLDDSGMPKDRFSAEMPDATLATLKIQPSEPRDSAVYFCASGPGDFGETQYFGPGTRLLVL.

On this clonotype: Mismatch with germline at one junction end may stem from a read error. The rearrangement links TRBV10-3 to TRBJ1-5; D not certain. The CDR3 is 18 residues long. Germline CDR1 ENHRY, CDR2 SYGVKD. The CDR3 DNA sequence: TGTGCCGTCAGTGAGTCGTTGTCAGCGTTAAATAGCAATCAGCCCCAGCATTTT. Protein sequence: CAVSESLSALNSNQPQHF.

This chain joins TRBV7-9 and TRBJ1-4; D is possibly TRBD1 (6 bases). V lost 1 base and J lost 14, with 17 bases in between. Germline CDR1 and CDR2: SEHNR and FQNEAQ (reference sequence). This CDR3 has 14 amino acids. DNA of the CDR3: TGTGCCAGCAGCTTAGTAGGGGGACTCGAGGATCTGTTTTTT. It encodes CASSLVGGLEDLFF.

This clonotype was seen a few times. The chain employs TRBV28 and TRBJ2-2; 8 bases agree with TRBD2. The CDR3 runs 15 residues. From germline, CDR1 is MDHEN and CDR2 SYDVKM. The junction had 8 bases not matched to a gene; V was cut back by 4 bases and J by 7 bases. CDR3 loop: CASSWSGRAIGELFF. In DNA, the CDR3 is TGTGCCAGCAGTTGGTCCGGGAGGGCCATCGGGGAGCTGTTTTTT.

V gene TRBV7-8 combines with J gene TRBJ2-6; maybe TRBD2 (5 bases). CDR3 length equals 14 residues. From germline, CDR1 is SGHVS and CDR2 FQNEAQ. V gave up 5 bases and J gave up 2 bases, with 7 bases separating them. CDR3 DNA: TGTGCCAGCAGCGAGGGCCCTGGGGCCAACGTCCTGACTTTC. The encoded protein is CASSEGPGANVLTF.

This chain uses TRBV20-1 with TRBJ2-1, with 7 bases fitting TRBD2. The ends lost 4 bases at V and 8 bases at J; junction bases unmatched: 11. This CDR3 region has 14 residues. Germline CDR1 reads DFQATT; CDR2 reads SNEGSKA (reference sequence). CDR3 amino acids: CSANQGRGQDEQFF. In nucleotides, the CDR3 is TGCAGTGCTAACCAAGGGAGGGGCCAAGATGAGCAGTTCTTC.

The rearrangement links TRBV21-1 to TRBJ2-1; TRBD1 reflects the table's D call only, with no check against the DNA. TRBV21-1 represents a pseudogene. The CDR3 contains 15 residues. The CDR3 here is CASSKDGDNYNEQFF. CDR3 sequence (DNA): TGTGCCAGCAGCAAAGACGGGGACAACTACAATGAGCAGTTCTTC.

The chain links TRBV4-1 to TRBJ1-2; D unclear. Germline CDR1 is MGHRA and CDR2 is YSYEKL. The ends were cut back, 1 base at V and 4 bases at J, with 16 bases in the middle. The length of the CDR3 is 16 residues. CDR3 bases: TGCGCCAGCAGCCAAGGCCTAACGGAGATAGTCTATGGCTACACCTTC. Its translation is CASSQGLTEIVYGYTF.

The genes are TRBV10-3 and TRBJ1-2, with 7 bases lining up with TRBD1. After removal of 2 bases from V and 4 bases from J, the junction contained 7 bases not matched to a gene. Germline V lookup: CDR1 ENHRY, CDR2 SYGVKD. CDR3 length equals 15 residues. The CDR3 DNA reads TGTGCCATCAGTGAGATCGGGACAGCGAGCTATGGCTACACCTTC. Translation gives CAISEIGTASYGYTF.

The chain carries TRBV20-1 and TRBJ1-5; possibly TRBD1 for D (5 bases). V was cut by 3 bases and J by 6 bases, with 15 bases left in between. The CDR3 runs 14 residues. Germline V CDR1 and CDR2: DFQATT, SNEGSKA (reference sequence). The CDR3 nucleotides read TGCAGTGCTAGCCCCTCGGGGGTCTTTCAGCCCCAGCATTTT. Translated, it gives CSASPSGVFQPQHF.

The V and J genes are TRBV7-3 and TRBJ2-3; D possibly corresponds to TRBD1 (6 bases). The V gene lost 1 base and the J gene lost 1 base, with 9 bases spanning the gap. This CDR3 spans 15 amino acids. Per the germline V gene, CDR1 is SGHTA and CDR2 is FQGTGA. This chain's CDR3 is CASSLSRGGTDTQYF. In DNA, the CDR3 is TGTGCCAGCAGCTTAAGCAGGGGAGGCACAGATACGCAGTATTTT.

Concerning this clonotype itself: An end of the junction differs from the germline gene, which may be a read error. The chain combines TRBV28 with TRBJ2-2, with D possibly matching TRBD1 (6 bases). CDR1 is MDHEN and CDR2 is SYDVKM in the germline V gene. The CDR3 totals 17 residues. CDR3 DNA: TGTGCCAGCAGGGGCATTAGGGGGAAATCGAACACTGGGGAGCTGTTTTTT. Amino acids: CASRGIRGKSNTGELFF. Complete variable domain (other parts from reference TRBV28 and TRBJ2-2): DVKVTQSSRYLVKRTGEKVFLECVQDMDHENMFWYRQDPGLGLRLIYFSYDVKMKEKGDIPEGYSVSREKKERFSLILESASTNQTSMYLCASRGIRGKSNTGELFFGEGSRLTVL.

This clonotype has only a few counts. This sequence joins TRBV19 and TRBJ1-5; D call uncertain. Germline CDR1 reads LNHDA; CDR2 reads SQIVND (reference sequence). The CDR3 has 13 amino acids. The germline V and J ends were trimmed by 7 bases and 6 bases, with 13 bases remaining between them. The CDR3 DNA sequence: TGTGCCAGTAATCCCGGGTTTGGTCAGCCCCAGCATTTT. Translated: CASNPGFGQPQHF.